The 22 T cell receptor beta chains given below trace back to one sample, sequenced in a study of shared clonotypes between healthy human individuals. The repertoire was sequenced with immunoSEQ multiplex PCR; TCRdb's copy has only in-frame clones and lacks some. The profile shows 550,000 to 850,000 clones, over 65% of them singletons. The specimen was memory CD4+ T cells sorted from blood. Subset defined: CD45RA-negative fraction. The receptors were sampled from a woman in her thirties in good health.

This clone was seen repeatedly, ten times or more. The J gene is TRBJ2-3, the V gene TRBV15; either TRBD1 or TRBD2 may fit D (6 bases each). Germline CDR1 and CDR2: LNHNV and YYDKDF (reference sequence). V was shortened by 4 bases and J by 1 base, with 12 bases between the two germline ends. The CDR3 consists of 15 residues. The CDR3 protein is CATSTQRGGTDTQYF. DNA for the CDR3: TGTGCCACCAGCACACAGAGGGGGGGCACAGATACGCAGTATTTT.

This chain links TRBV2 with TRBJ2-2, with 10 bases identical to TRBD2. Trimming removed 7 bases from V and 6 bases from J; junction bases left unmatched: 5. The CDR3 totals 14 residues. Per the germline V gene, CDR1 is SNHLY and CDR2 is FYNNEI. The CDR3, as DNA: TGTGCCAGCACTCTAGCGGGAGTGGCCGGGGAGCTGTTTTTT. Translating gives CASTLAGVAGELFF.

The chain employs TRBV4-1 and TRBJ1-2, with a tentative D call TRBD1 (5 bases). The V gene lost 4 bases and the J gene lost 2 bases, with 14 bases spanning the gap. Germline V lookup: CDR1 MGHRA, CDR2 YSYEKL. The CDR3 is 15 residues long. In DNA form, the CDR3 reads TGCGCCAGCAGCCCCGGGGGTCCGGGGAACTATGGCTACACCTTC. Protein: CASSPGGPGNYGYTF.

This sequence joins TRBV5-4 and TRBJ2-5; D may be TRBD2 (5 bases). CDR1 and CDR2 from the germline V gene are SGHNT and YYREEE (reference sequence). Deletions cut 4 bases from V and 5 bases from J, with 12 bases between. The CDR3 spans 13 residues. Written as DNA, the CDR3 is TGTGCCAGCAGCCCGGACCCGGGGGAGACCCAGTACTTC. This codes for CASSPDPGETQYF.

This chain connects TRBV5-1 to TRBJ2-3; D remains ambiguous. Germline CDR1 and CDR2: SGHRS and YFSETQ. The CDR3 sequence is 16 residues long. V was cut by 0 bases and J by 6 bases, with 17 bases left in between. This chain's CDR3 is CASSLAPYVISDTQYF. The CDR3 DNA sequence: TGCGCCAGCAGCTTGGCCCCCTATGTTATTAGTGATACGCAGTATTTT.

On this clone itself: A read error may be the cause here, since a much bigger clone is one base away. Other DNA sequences within the sample encode an identical CDR3. The V gene is TRBV7-3, the J gene TRBJ2-5, with 9 nucleotides matching TRBD1. The CDR3 length is 13 residues. Germline V gene lookup returns CDR1 SGHTA and CDR2 FQGTGA. The V gene end was trimmed by 5 bases and the J gene end by 3 bases; junction bases not matched to a gene: 1. The CDR3 loop is CASSRDREETQYF. The CDR3 coding sequence is TGTGCCAGCAGCCGGGACAGGGAAGAGACCCAGTACTTC. The variable domain in full, with the rest retrieved from reference TRBV7-3 and TRBJ2-5, is GAGVSQTPSNKVTEKGKYVELRCDPISGHTALYWYRQSLGQGPEFLIYFQGTGAADDSGLPNDRFFAVRPEGSVSTLKIQRTERGDSAVYLCASSRDREETQYFGPGTRLLVL.

V gene TRBV7-8 combines with J gene TRBJ1-3; D gene uncertain. Trimming stripped 3 bases from V and 0 bases from J, with 12 bases between. This CDR3 comprises 16 residues. Germline CDR1 reads SGHVS; CDR2 reads FQNEAQ. The CDR3 sequence: CASSFSRTFSGNTIYF. The DNA for the CDR3 is TGTGCCAGCAGCTTTAGCAGGACTTTCTCTGGAAACACCATATATTTT.

This clone has only a few counts. This chain joins TRBV19 and TRBJ1-3; D not certain. The length of the CDR3 is 14 residues. Germline V gene lookup returns CDR1 LNHDA and CDR2 SQIVND (reference sequence). Trimming removed 8 bases from V and 0 bases from J, with 11 bases in between. As DNA, the CDR3 is TGTGCCAGTCGCCTCCCGAGCTCTGGAAACACCATATATTTT. Its translation: CASRLPSSGNTIYF.

This chain joins TRBV10-1 and TRBJ2-5; TRBD2 agrees at 8 bases. Unmatched junction bases numbered 4, after V lost 6 bases and J lost 7 bases. From germline, CDR1 is WNHNN and CDR2 SYGVQD (reference sequence). The CDR3 has 12 residues. In DNA form, the CDR3 reads TGCGCCAGCAGCGATAGCGGGGCGACCCAGTACTTC. Protein sequence: CASSDSGATQYF.

This chain joins TRBV6-4 and TRBJ2-5, with TRBD2 matching over 10 bases. Germline V CDR1 and CDR2: MRHNA, SNTAGT. Germline trimming cut 3 bases from V and 5 bases from J; bases unmatched to any gene: 6. The CDR3 has 15 residues. The CDR3 loop is CASSEGLAGVETQYF. As DNA, the CDR3 is TGTGCCAGCAGTGAAGGGCTAGCGGGAGTGGAGACCCAGTACTTC.

J is TRBJ1-2 and V is TRBV27; D is ambiguous. Germline assignment: CDR1 MNHEY and CDR2 SMNVEV (reference sequence). Trimming left V 2 bases short and J 5 bases short, with 6 bases between. This CDR3 comprises 12 residues. The CDR3 DNA sequence: TGTGCCAGCAGTTTAAGAGGATATGGCTACACCTTC. It encodes CASSLRGYGYTF.

A few counts support this clone. The chain combines TRBV5-1 with TRBJ2-7; the D call may be TRBD1 or TRBD2 (5 bases each). Germline values: CDR1 SGHRS, CDR2 YFSETQ. CDR3 length: 15 amino acids. Trimming took 6 bases from V and 3 from J, leaving 19 bases between them. CDR3 loop: CASMAPRDGFYEQYF. The CDR3 region has the DNA TGCGCCAGCATGGCCCCCCGGGACGGATTCTACGAGCAGTACTTC.

This clone was seen repeatedly, ten times or more. In nucleotides, the CDR3 is TGTGCCAGCAGCTTAGATACGACGGGACTAAAGTTCTTC. Protein: CASSLDTTGLKFF. This sequence joins TRBV7-9 and TRBJ2-1, with TRBD2 matching 7 bases. The CDR3 is 13 residues long. Germline V lookup: CDR1 SEHNR, CDR2 FQNEAQ (reference sequence). The V and J ends lost 1 base and 14 bases, in that order; junction bases with no gene match: 8.

The chain recombines TRBV6-1 with TRBJ1-5; D remains unclear. Germline CDR1 reads MNHNS; CDR2 reads SASEGT. V lost 7 bases, J lost 2 bases, and 15 bases lay in between. The CDR3 has 15 amino acids. The DNA for the CDR3 is TGTGCCAGCACGCCATTTGAAGGAGGCAATCAGCCCCAGCATTTT. Translation gives CASTPFEGGNQPQHF.

This clone was found once. J is TRBJ1-3 and V is TRBV30, with 10 bases matching TRBD1. V trimming: 3 bases; J trimming: 4 bases; junction bases outside the gene matches: 12. CDR3 length: 17 residues. Germline CDR1 is GTSNPN and CDR2 is SVGIG (reference sequence). The CDR3: CAWRGKGQGLFGNTIYF. The CDR3 DNA is TGTGCCTGGAGAGGGAAGGGACAGGGGCTGTTCGGAAACACCATATATTTT.

The gene calls are TRBV6-5 and TRBJ2-2; 12 bases match TRBD2. The CDR3 is 16 amino acids. CDR1 MNHEY and CDR2 SVGAGI come from the germline V gene. V was clipped by 0 bases and J by 8 bases; unmatched bases: 4. CDR3 in DNA: TGTGCCAGCAGTTACTCAAGACTAGCGGGAGCGGGGGAGCTGTTTTTT. Translation: CASSYSRLAGAGELFF.

The chain combines TRBV28 with TRBJ2-7, with a tentative D call TRBD1 (6 bases). V was clipped by 5 bases and J by 7 bases, with 21 bases between them. CDR3 size: 15 residues. Germline V gene sequence: CDR1 MDHEN, CDR2 SYDVKM. CDR3 protein: CASSKIGQFLAEQYF. The CDR3 region has the DNA TGTGCCAGCAGTAAGATCGGACAGTTTCTGGCAGAGCAGTACTTC.

This chain joins TRBV6-1 and TRBJ1-5, with D tentatively TRBD1 (6 bases). CDR3 size: 12 residues. Trimming took 11 bases from V and 3 from J, leaving 11 bases between them. Germline V lookup: CDR1 MNHNS, CDR2 SASEGT. CDR3 nucleotides: TGTGCCGAGGGGGGGTTCAATCAGCCCCAGCATTTT. Translating gives CAEGGFNQPQHF.

V and J are TRBV7-7 and TRBJ2-2; 7 bases match TRBD2. In germline, CDR1 is SSHAT, CDR2 FNYEAQ (reference sequence). V was pared by 3 bases and J by 3 bases, with 4 bases of the junction left unmatched. The CDR3 totals 15 residues. The CDR3 sequence: CASSFGLADTGELFF. In nucleotides, the CDR3 is TGTGCCAGCAGCTTTGGGCTAGCGGACACCGGGGAGCTGTTTTTT.

About this clone: Distinct nucleotide sequences in the sample also encode this CDR3. V usage is TRBV29-1 and J usage is TRBJ2-3; D is unclear. V lost 4 bases and J 3 bases, leaving 2 bases between the germline ends. The CDR3 loop spans 10 amino acids. Germline V gives CDR1 SQVTM, CDR2 ANQGSEA. The chain's CDR3 is CSVGTDTQYF. The CDR3 nucleotides read TGCAGCGTTGGTACAGATACGCAGTATTTT.

The chain recombines TRBV5-6 with TRBJ2-3; 8 positions agree with TRBD1. This CDR3 region has 17 residues. CDR1 SGHDT and CDR2 YYEEEE come from the germline V gene. The ends lost 4 bases at V and 3 bases at J; junction bases unmatched: 13. CDR3 in amino acids: CASSQIVGQVKTDTQYF. In nucleotides, the CDR3 is TGTGCCAGCAGCCAAATTGTGGGACAGGTGAAGACAGATACGCAGTATTTT.

This clone came up a few times. This chain joins TRBV7-8 and TRBJ2-1; 13 bases match TRBD2. The CDR3 has 16 residues. Germline V gene lookup returns CDR1 SGHVS and CDR2 FQNEAQ. The junction had 9 bases not matched to a gene; V was cut back by 5 bases and J by 8 bases. CDR3 coding DNA: TGTGCCAGCAGCGCAAGGACTAGCGGGAGTTTCGATGAGCAGTTCTTC. It translates to CASSARTSGSFDEQFF.